This TCR beta chain is drawn from a study of cytomegalovirus exposure and HLA in healthy donors. Study-level results: Cytomegalovirus status, reportedly, was diagnosed with high specificity and sensitivity by the classifier. V segments that were indistinguishable, TRBV6-2 and TRBV6-3 among them, were omitted from analysis. Later on, a genetic analysis was performed. It linked a missense variant in DCLRE1C with V- and J-gene trimming of TCR beta.

Researchers ran the PCR with 60 Vbeta and 13 Jbeta primers. Profiling relied on immunoSEQ multiplex PCR, and the TCRdb table lists in-frame clones only, not all of them. The sample has tens of thousands of clones, 80% to 90% seen once. This clone showed up just once. Antigen specificity is unknown. Germline V gene data show CDR1 as SGHRS and CDR2 as YFSETQ. The V gene end was trimmed by 3 bases and the J gene end by 2 bases; junction bases not matched to a gene: 7. CDR3 size: 15 residues. This sequence was found in a woman between 18 and 29 years old in good health and CMV-seronegative. The rearrangement links TRBV5-1 to TRBJ2-5, with 7 bases fitting TRBD1. Sequencing input: PBMCs. The chain's CDR3 is CASSWGQQIQETQYF. The CDR3 coding sequence is TGCGCCAGCAGCTGGGGACAGCAGATACAAGAGACCCAGTACTTC.